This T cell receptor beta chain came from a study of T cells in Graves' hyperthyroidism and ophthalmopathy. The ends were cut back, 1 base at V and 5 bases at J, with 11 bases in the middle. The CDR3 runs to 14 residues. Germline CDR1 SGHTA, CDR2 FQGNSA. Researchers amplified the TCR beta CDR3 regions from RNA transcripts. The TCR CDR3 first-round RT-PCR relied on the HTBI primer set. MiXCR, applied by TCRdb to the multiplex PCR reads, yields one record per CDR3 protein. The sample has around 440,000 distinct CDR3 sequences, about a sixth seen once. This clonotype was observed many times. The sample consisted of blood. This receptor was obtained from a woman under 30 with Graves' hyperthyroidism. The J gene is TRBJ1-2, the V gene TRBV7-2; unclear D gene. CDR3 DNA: TGTGCCAGCAGCTTAGTTTCGGCGGTTTATGGCTACACCTTC. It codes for CASSLVSAVYGYTF.